The 20 T cell receptor beta chains given below trace back to one sample, sequenced in a study of Ad26.COV2.S vaccination and SARS-CoV-2 variants (dated by TCRdb to the early 2020s). What this sample's treatment or condition label stands for: roughly 20 received Ad26.COV2.S at low or high dose, single or two shots; five or six received placebo; per-sample allocation not given. Repertoires of vaccine and placebo recipients were sequenced from samples collected on day 63 after the first injection. The method was the immunoSEQ multiplex PCR assay. In its TCRdb copy, this immuneACCESS table keeps in-frame sequences only and misses some clones. Where compared with another copy, unresolved V genes explain less than half of these, and the others have no known cause. This sample lists around 300,000 clones; about nine tenths were detected once. The ten top clones hold 6.4% of the sample. The source was peripheral blood, collected in a trial of Ad26.COV2.S vaccine versus placebo. These TCRs come from a person aged 18-65 years who received the Ad26.COV2.S COVID-19 vaccine or a placebo.

The rearrangement uses TRBV27 and TRBJ2-7; 8 bases map to TRBD1. Germline V gene lookup returns CDR1 MNHEY and CDR2 SMNVEV (reference sequence). The V gene end was trimmed by 6 bases and the J gene end by 10 bases; junction bases not matched to a gene: 11. The CDR3 has 13 residues. The CDR3 DNA follows: TGTGCCAGCAGAAGGACGGGACAGGACTTACAGTACTTC. Translated: CASRRTGQDLQYF.

The rearrangement uses TRBV6-2 or TRBV6-3 and TRBJ2-3; D remains ambiguous. Trimming stripped 6 bases from V and 2 bases from J, with 15 bases between. This CDR3 is 15 amino acids long. Germline V gene data show CDR1 as MNHEY and CDR2 as SVGEGT. Here the CDR3 DNA reads TGTGCCAGCAGCCCGCTTAAGCCCACCACAGATACGCAGTATTTT. Its translation: CASSPLKPTTDTQYF.

This clone was counted a few times. The identical CDR3 is also encoded by other nucleotide sequences in the sample. The chain carries TRBV11-3 and TRBJ1-1; no definite D call. The CDR3 is 13 amino acids. CDR1 SGHNT and CDR2 YENEEA come from the germline V gene. V was trimmed by 2 bases and J by 0 bases, leaving 4 bases between them. CDR3: CASSLTVNTEAFF. CDR3 DNA: TGTGCCAGCAGCTTAACGGTGAACACTGAAGCTTTCTTT.

The V and J genes are TRBV5-1 and TRBJ1-1; D possibly corresponds to TRBD1 (5 bases). V was pared by 9 bases and J by 1 base, with 16 bases between. This CDR3 has 14 amino acids. Germline-derived CDR1 and CDR2 are SGHRS and YFSETQ. The CDR3 nucleotides are TGCGCCACCGCGGGGGAGGGAAGGAACACTGAAGCTTTCTTT. Translating gives CATAGEGRNTEAFF.

The rearrangement links TRBV25-1 to TRBJ1-1; D call uncertain. Germline V gives CDR1 MGHDK, CDR2 SYGVNS. This CDR3 is 16 amino acids long. V lost 6 bases and J lost 5, with 22 bases in between. As DNA, the CDR3 is TGTGCCAGCAGAGTCCCGGGGATCGGAATGATAACTGAAGCTTTCTTT. It yields the protein CASRVPGIGMITEAFF.

V and J are TRBV6-1 and TRBJ2-5; 8 positions agree with TRBD2. Germline V gene sequence: CDR1 MNHNS, CDR2 SASEGT. The V and J ends lost 3 bases and 6 bases, in that order; junction bases with no gene match: 9. There are 15 residues in the CDR3. CDR3 loop: CASSDGTSSVKTQYF. The CDR3 nucleotides read TGTGCCAGCAGTGACGGGACTAGTAGCGTAAAGACCCAGTACTTC.

CDR3 bases: TGTGCCATCAGTGCCCAGGCAGCTGCTGAATCCTTAAATTATGGCTACACCTTC. Translated: CAISAQAAAESLNYGYTF. The rearrangement uses TRBV10-3 and TRBJ1-2; D remains ambiguous. V was shortened by 4 bases and J by 5 bases, with 26 bases between the two germline ends. Germline V gene sequence: CDR1 ENHRY, CDR2 SYGVKD. The CDR3 loop spans 18 amino acids.

This rearrangement joins TRBV7-9 to TRBJ1-1, with D possibly TRBD1 on 5 matching bases. The CDR3 extends over 15 amino acids. The ends were cut back, 0 bases at V and 3 bases at J, with 11 bases in the middle. CDR1 SEHNR and CDR2 FQNEAQ come from the germline V gene (reference sequence). This CDR3 is CASSLAGGKDTEAFF. The DNA for the CDR3 is TGTGCCAGCAGCTTAGCTGGGGGAAAGGACACTGAAGCTTTCTTT.

This chain connects TRBV7-3 to TRBJ1-4; no clear D. CDR1 and CDR2 from the germline V gene are SGHTA and FQGTGA. Deletions cut 8 bases from V and 6 bases from J, with 13 bases between. The CDR3 totals 13 residues. The CDR3 sequence: CASRNQVDEKLFF. The CDR3 nucleotides are TGTGCCAGCCGTAACCAGGTAGATGAAAAACTGTTTTTT.

This rearrangement joins TRBV6-1 to TRBJ1-3; D gene unclear. The V gene's germline CDR1 is MNHNS and CDR2 SASEGT. V gave up 1 base and J gave up 4 bases, with 8 bases separating them. The length of the CDR3 is 14 residues. The DNA of the CDR3 is TGTGCCAGCAGTGAAGGGGGAGTCGGAAACACCATATATTTT. It codes for CASSEGGVGNTIYF.

The V and J genes are TRBV6-6 and TRBJ2-7; D might be TRBD1 or TRBD2, each matching 5 bases. The germline CDR1 and CDR2 sequences are MNHNY and SVGAGI (reference sequence). This CDR3 is 16 amino acids long. V lost 2 bases, J lost 4 bases, and 18 bases lay in between. In nucleotides, the CDR3 is TGTGCCAGCAGTTACGCTGCTGGCTACGGGGCTTACGAGCAGTACTTC. Its translation is CASSYAAGYGAYEQYF.

The chain links TRBV7-2 to TRBJ2-7; maybe TRBD1 (6 bases). This CDR3 comprises 14 residues. The V end was cut by 5 bases, the J end by 3 bases, with 14 bases between. Germline V gene data show CDR1 as SGHTA and CDR2 as FQGNSA. The CDR3 coding sequence is TGTGCCAGCAGCCTCGGAAGGACAGACTACGAGCAGTACTTC. This codes for CASSLGRTDYEQYF.

In its sample, this clone was seen once. This rearrangement joins TRBV11-1 to TRBJ2-5; 10 nucleotides agree with TRBD2. V lost 5 bases, J lost 0 bases, and 6 bases stayed unmatched. Germline values: CDR1 SGHAT, CDR2 FQDESV (reference sequence). The CDR3 loop spans 16 amino acids. The CDR3 region has the DNA TGTGCCAGCAGCCCAACCGGGACTAGCGACCAAGAGACCCAGTACTTC. Translated, it gives CASSPTGTSDQETQYF.

The CDR3 DNA reads as TGCGCCAGCAGCCAAGATTGGGGAAACACTGAAGCTTTCTTT. Translation gives CASSQDWGNTEAFF. This sequence joins TRBV4-3 and TRBJ1-1; D is ambiguous. In germline, CDR1 is LGHNA, CDR2 YSLEER. V dropped 0 bases and J dropped 2 bases, with 7 bases sitting between them. The CDR3 totals 14 residues.

V is TRBV2 and J is TRBJ2-1; D remains ambiguous. The CDR3 loop spans 15 amino acids. Trimming removed 6 bases at V and 2 bases at J, with 14 bases between. In germline, CDR1 is SNHLY, CDR2 FYNNEI. CDR3 amino acids: CASRDSRRAYNEQFF. The CDR3 DNA follows: TGTGCCAGCAGGGATTCACGGCGTGCCTACAATGAGCAGTTCTTC.

The CDR3 DNA reads TGTGCCAGCAGCTTCGCGGGACAGTCTGGAAACACCATATATTTT. Amino acids: CASSFAGQSGNTIYF. J is TRBJ1-3 and V is TRBV5-6, with 7 positions matching TRBD1. The junction had 3 bases not matched to a gene; V was cut back by 2 bases and J by 1 base. Germline CDR1 and CDR2: SGHDT and YYEEEE. This CDR3 is built from 15 residues.

Only a few counts were recorded for this clone. The genes are TRBV7-8 and TRBJ1-5; TRBD1 matches 8 bases. The CDR3 is 14 amino acids. J was trimmed by 7 bases and V by 4 bases; bases with no gene match: 6. CDR1 and CDR2 from the germline V gene are SGHVS and FQNEAQ. CDR3 coding DNA: TGTGCCAGCAGCTCCCCGACAGGGGTGCAGCCCCAGCATTTT. Translation gives CASSSPTGVQPQHF.

This chain links TRBV4-1 with TRBJ2-7; the match to TRBD1 covers 10 bases. This CDR3 comprises 15 residues. V gave up 4 bases and J gave up 4 bases; unmatched junction bases: 7. Germline V gene sequence: CDR1 MGHRA, CDR2 YSYEKL. This chain's CDR3 is CASSRGQGGMYEQYF. Here the CDR3 DNA reads TGCGCCAGCAGCCGAGGACAGGGGGGCATGTACGAGCAGTACTTC.

The genes are TRBV4-3 and TRBJ2-2; D is perhaps TRBD1 (5 bases). The germline CDR1 and CDR2 sequences are LGHNA and YSLEER. This CDR3 is built from 15 residues. The V end lost 0 bases, the J end lost 7 bases, and 12 bases lay between the germline ends. CDR3 bases: TGCGCCAGCAGCCAAGATCAGGGTTGGGGCGGGGAGCTGTTTTTT. This translates into CASSQDQGWGGELFF.

V usage is TRBV9 and J usage is TRBJ2-1, with 12 bases that match TRBD2. The CDR3 covers 17 residues. CDR1 is SGDLS, CDR2 YYNGEE, per germline. V lost 3 bases, J lost 7 bases, and 11 bases stayed unmatched. The CDR3 loop reads CASSASSGRARGNEQFF. In DNA, the CDR3 is TGTGCCAGCAGCGCCTCTAGCGGGAGGGCCAGGGGGAATGAGCAGTTCTTC.